The text below deals with one T cell receptor beta chain. V lost 3 bases and J lost 7, with 15 bases in between. The germline V gene encodes CDR1 LNHDA and CDR2 SQIVND (reference sequence). CDR3 size: 15 residues. Repertoires were generated with immunoSEQ multiplex PCR, while TCRdb's copy carries only in-frame clones and drops some. The table records 55,000 or so clones, 65% to 90% of them present only once. These data come from a study of blood T cell repertoires in COVID-19. Turning to the study itself: There were acute and convalescent COVID-19 samples, and they came from the United States, Italy and Spain.

The rearrangement links TRBV19 to TRBJ1-4; D might be TRBD1 (6 bases). The sequencing sample was made of peripheral blood. The clonotype originates from a human donor in a cohort sampled during active COVID-19. This CDR3 reads CASSIIRTAGEKLFF. CDR3 nucleotide sequence: TGTGCCAGTAGTATCATTAGGACAGCTGGTGAAAAACTGTTTTTT.